A single sample is the source of the 7 T cell receptor beta chains below, sequenced in a study of blood T cell repertoires in COVID-19. The repertoire was sequenced with immunoSEQ multiplex PCR; TCRdb's copy has only in-frame clones and lacks some. The table has approximately 240,000 clones, about four fifths seen once. Sequencing input: peripheral blood. These receptors came from a woman aged 30 to 39 who had recovered from COVID-19.

This clone was counted only a few times. The CDR3, as DNA: TGTGCCAGCAGTTTGGGGGGTACAGATACGCAGTATTTT. Protein sequence: CASSLGGTDTQYF. The chain recombines TRBV6-2 or TRBV6-3 with TRBJ2-3, with D possibly being TRBD2 (6 bases). Trimming shortened V by 4 bases and J by 3 bases, and 8 bases separated the two germline ends. The CDR3 spans 13 residues. Germline CDR1 and CDR2: MNHEY and SVGEGT.

The chain uses TRBV10-1 and TRBJ2-2, with 8 bases fitting TRBD2. Germline CDR1 reads WNHNN; CDR2 reads SYGVQD (reference sequence). V shed 4 bases, J shed 4 bases, and the junction held 2 bases outside the gene matches. The CDR3 consists of 14 residues. This CDR3 is CASSGAGGTGELFF. As DNA, the CDR3 is TGCGCCAGCAGTGGGGCGGGGGGCACCGGGGAGCTGTTTTTT.

The DNA for the CDR3 is TGTGCCAGTAGCTCACGGGGTGGCTACACCTTC. Its protein is CASSSRGGYTF. The chain has TRBV19 and TRBJ1-2; D gene unclear. The CDR3 extends over 11 amino acids. CDR1 is LNHDA and CDR2 is SQIVND in the germline V gene (reference sequence). V lost 6 bases, J lost 7 bases, and 9 bases lay in between.

This clone was detected once. Its ends do not fully match the called genes, so a read error is possible. This chain uses TRBV5-1 with TRBJ2-7; D might be TRBD1 (6 bases). Germline CDR1 SGHRS, CDR2 YFSETQ. The CDR3 spans 14 residues. CDR3 in DNA: TGCGCCAGCAGCATCCGGGACATTCCTAAAACCCAGTCTTTC. It translates to CASSIRDIPKTQSF.

The chain combines TRBV11-1 with TRBJ2-3; no definite D call. V was clipped by 5 bases and J by 3 bases, with 6 bases between them. This CDR3 comprises 12 residues. Germline V gene sequence: CDR1 SGHAT, CDR2 FQDESV (reference sequence). The CDR3 DNA reads as TGTGCCAGCAGCGTCAATACAGATACGCAGTATTTT. It encodes CASSVNTDTQYF.

This chain joins TRBV6-1 and TRBJ1-2; TRBD1 might be the D (5 bases). The CDR3 is made up of 14 amino acids. The germline V and J ends were trimmed by 3 bases and 5 bases, with 13 bases remaining between them. Germline CDR1 reads MNHNS; CDR2 reads SASEGT. CDR3 nucleotides: TGTGCCAGCAGTGATGCAGGGCAACCATATGGCTACACCTTC. Translated, it gives CASSDAGQPYGYTF.

V usage is TRBV7-2 and J usage is TRBJ2-7; tentative D call: TRBD1 (6 bases). The CDR3 contains 14 residues. Germline V CDR1 and CDR2: SGHTA, FQGNSA. V was clipped by 4 bases and J by 1 base, with 11 bases between them. The CDR3 loop reads CASSSQGRSYEQYF. The CDR3 region has the DNA TGTGCCAGCAGCTCCCAGGGGCGGTCCTACGAGCAGTACTTC.